This TCR beta chain was identified during a study of human versus mouse CDR3 diversity and MHC coevolution. Study results and limitations: Human CDR3s averaged more deletions and insertions than mouse CDR3s.

Comments on this clone: The antigen is unknown.

The assay was immunoSEQ multiplex PCR, and TCRdb's table has in-frame clones only and misses some. Here the sample spans 55,000 to 65,000 clones, roughly 93% being singletons. Sequencing was done on a sample of naive CD4+ T cells from blood. The subset here: CD45RO-negative CD62L-positive naive CD4 T cells. This sequence originates from a person between 60 and 70 years old in good health.

The CDR3 region is CASSDGLAGSYEQYF. The CDR3 nucleotides read TGCGCCAGCAGTGACGGGCTAGCGGGATCCTACGAGCAGTACTTC. V and J are TRBV10-2 and TRBJ2-7; 9 bases are shared with TRBD2. In germline, CDR1 is WSHSY, CDR2 SAAADI. The V and J ends lost 3 bases and 1 base, in that order; junction bases with no gene match: 4. The CDR3 has 15 residues.